The 16 T cell receptor beta chains listed next were all sequenced from one sample in a study of T cells in Graves' hyperthyroidism and ophthalmopathy. RNA transcripts gave rise to amplified TCR beta CDR3 regions. TCR CDR3 underwent first-round RT-PCR with the HTBI primer set. TCRdb re-called the multiplex PCR reads with MiXCR, one entry per CDR3 protein. The sample lists roughly 710,000 distinct CDR3 sequences, around 40% seen once, with approximately 31% in the top ten. Source material: blood. Source of these receptors: a woman in her thirties or forties with Graves' hyperthyroidism.

The table lists this clonotype with many counts. The chain uses TRBV10-3 and TRBJ1-4; D not certain. The CDR3 is made up of 13 amino acids. Germline CDR1 ENHRY, CDR2 SYGVKD. Deletions cut 0 bases from V and 12 bases from J, with 11 bases between. The DNA of the CDR3 is TGTGCCATCAGTGAGTCGAGGCACCCGGAACTGTTTTTT. Translation gives CAISESRHPELFF.

In this sample, this clonotype turned up many times. The V call is TRBV15, the J call TRBJ2-7; D is unclear. Trimming left V 1 base short and J 3 bases short, with 7 bases between. The CDR3 contains 13 residues. Germline values: CDR1 LNHNV, CDR2 YYDKDF (reference sequence). As DNA, the CDR3 is TGTGCCACCAGCAGAGTCATTCTCTACGAGCAGTACTTC. This sequence encodes CATSRVILYEQYF.

The chain carries TRBV29-1 and TRBJ2-7; TRBD1 agrees at 8 bases. Trimming at V came to 8 bases and at J to 4 bases, leaving 16 bases not matched to a gene. The CDR3 runs to 15 residues. Germline lookup yields CDR1 SQVTM and CDR2 ANQGSEA. The CDR3 bases are TGCAGCAGTTACTCCCTCGGACAGGGTGGGTACGAGCAGTACTTC. Protein product: CSSYSLGQGGYEQYF.

This clonotype occurred a few times. The rearrangement joins TRBV19 to TRBJ1-2; D may be TRBD1 (5 bases). Trimming removed 10 bases from V and 5 bases from J, with 26 bases in between. The CDR3 is 16 residues long. Germline V CDR1 and CDR2: LNHDA, SQIVND (reference sequence). The CDR3 loop is CATSRGTPVGDYGYTF. DNA of the CDR3: TGTGCCACCTCACGAGGGACGCCCGTTGGGGATTATGGCTACACCTTC.

V gene TRBV7-9 combines with J gene TRBJ1-2; 9 bases line up with TRBD1. Trimming removed 4 bases from V and 8 bases from J; junction bases left unmatched: 17. This CDR3 spans 17 amino acids. The V gene's germline CDR1 is SEHNR and CDR2 FQNEAQ (reference sequence). CDR3 amino acids: CASSYRAEPDRGSGYTF. The DNA for the CDR3 is TGTGCCAGCAGCTACCGCGCAGAACCAGACAGGGGGAGCGGCTACACCTTC. The full variable domain, rest sourced from reference TRBV7-9 and TRBJ1-2, is DTGVSQNPRHKITKRGQNVTFRCDPISEHNRLYWYRQTLGQGPEFLTYFQNEAQLEKSRLLSDRFSAERPKGSFSTLEIQRTEQGDSAMYLCASSYRAEPDRGSGYTFGSGTRLTVV.

This chain links TRBV10-3 with TRBJ2-7, with 8 bases lining up with TRBD1. V was pared by 6 bases and J by 1 base, with 2 bases of the junction left unmatched. The germline V gene has CDR1 ENHRY and CDR2 SYGVKD. This CDR3 comprises 13 residues. In DNA form, the CDR3 reads TGTGCCATCAGGGGACAGGAGTCCTACGAGCAGTACTTC. Protein: CAIRGQESYEQYF.

On this clonotype itself: This sequence may be a read error, since a much larger clone differs from it by one base. This chain joins TRBV7-8 and TRBJ1-2, with D hard to call. Germline V lookup: CDR1 SGHVS, CDR2 FQNEAQ. CDR3 size: 13 residues. The CDR3 DNA sequence: TGTGCCAGCAGCTTGTCTTCTAACTATGGCCACACCTTC. Translated, it gives CASSLSSNYGHTF. The full variable domain, completed using reference TRBV7-8 and TRBJ1-2, is GAGVSQSPRYKVAKRGQDVALRCDPISGHVSLFWYQQALGQGPEFLTYFQNEAQLDKSGLPSDRFFAERPEGSVSTLKIQRTQQEDSAVYLCASSLSSNYGHTFGSGTRLTVV.

This clonotype was seen a few times. The chain couples TRBV29-1 to TRBJ2-7; D call uncertain. The germline CDR1 and CDR2 sequences are SQVTM and ANQGSEA. The ends were cut back, 2 bases at V and 1 base at J, with 9 bases in the middle. The length of the CDR3 is 13 residues. The CDR3 spells CSVESDLSYEQYF. The CDR3 nucleotides read TGCAGCGTTGAATCGGACCTTTCCTACGAGCAGTACTTC.

This clonotype was counted only a few times. The chain uses TRBV20-1 and TRBJ2-7, with a possible D match to TRBD2 (6 bases). The V end lost 3 bases, the J end lost 3 bases, and 18 bases lay between the germline ends. Germline lookup yields CDR1 DFQATT and CDR2 SNEGSKA (reference sequence). There are 15 residues in the CDR3. The DNA for the CDR3 is TGCAGTGCTAGGAAATGGGGGTCGGGAGACTACGAGCAGTACTTC. Translation: CSARKWGSGDYEQYF.

A note on this clonotype: At one of its ends the junction is not consistent with the germline gene, which may arise from a read error. The genes are TRBV7-2 and TRBJ1-3; D is perhaps TRBD1 (5 bases). The V gene's germline CDR1 is SGHTA and CDR2 FQGNSA. CDR3 length: 14 amino acids. The CDR3: CASSAAGVGNTIYF. The CDR3 DNA reads as TGCGCCAGCAGCGCCGCGGGGGTAGGAAACACCATATATTTT.

The chain links TRBV2 to TRBJ1-6; D might be TRBD1 (6 bases). The CDR3 is 14 residues long. Germline V gene data show CDR1 as SNHLY and CDR2 as FYNNEI. V shed 8 bases and J shed 8 bases, with 16 bases lying between them. CDR3 sequence (DNA): TGTGCCAGCTCACCGTCAGGGGTTGATTCACCCCTCCACTTT. Translation: CASSPSGVDSPLHF.

This clonotype was observed many times. This sequence joins TRBV12-3 or TRBV12-4 and TRBJ1-5, with 7 bases identical to TRBD1. V was pared by 4 bases and J by 0 bases, with 3 bases of the junction left unmatched. This CDR3 has 15 residues. DNA for the CDR3: TGTGCCAGCAGTTACAGGGGATATAGCAATCAGCCCCAGCATTTT. Translated, it gives CASSYRGYSNQPQHF.

The V gene is TRBV7-2, the J gene TRBJ2-7; 9 nucleotides align to TRBD1. The V and J ends lost 8 bases and 7 bases, in that order; junction bases with no gene match: 12. The CDR3 sequence is 14 residues long. In germline, CDR1 is SGHTA, CDR2 FQGNSA. Here the CDR3 DNA reads TGTGCCAGCTCCCCGGGACAGGGAAGGAATGAGCAGTACTTC. Its translation is CASSPGQGRNEQYF. Full variable domain (outside the CDR3, taken from reference TRBV7-2 and TRBJ2-7): GAGVSQSPSNKVTEKGKDVELRCDPISGHTALYWYRQSLGQGLEFLIYFQGNSAPDKSGLPSDRFSAERTGGSVSTLTIQRTQQEDSAVYLCASSPGQGRNEQYFGPGTRLTVT.

The rearrangement uses TRBV10-3 and TRBJ2-7, with D uncertain. Germline V gene data show CDR1 as ENHRY and CDR2 as SYGVKD. The CDR3 extends over 12 amino acids. The V end lost 4 bases, the J end lost 6 bases, and 10 bases lay between the germline ends. CDR3 coding DNA: TGTGCCATCAGTGTCTGGGGTAGCGAGCAGTACTTC. This encodes CAISVWGSEQYF.

This clonotype showed up just a few times. This chain uses TRBV6-6 with TRBJ1-6; TRBD1 matches at 8 bases. CDR3 length: 15 amino acids. Germline V lookup: CDR1 MNHNY, CDR2 SVGAGI (reference sequence). V was pared by 10 bases and J by 11 bases, with 16 bases of the junction left unmatched. The CDR3 sequence: CATRQDRVNPTPLHF. The CDR3 DNA follows: TGTGCCACAAGACAGGACAGGGTGAATCCGACACCCCTCCACTTT.

In DNA form, the CDR3 reads TGTGCCAGCAGCTCCGGGACAGGGGGTTTTCCCTACGAGCAGTACTTC. This encodes CASSSGTGGFPYEQYF. The chain uses TRBV11-2 and TRBJ2-7; TRBD1 aligns across 11 bases. J was trimmed by 2 bases and V by 4 bases; bases with no gene match: 7. In germline, CDR1 is SGHAT, CDR2 FQNNGV. CDR3 size: 16 residues.